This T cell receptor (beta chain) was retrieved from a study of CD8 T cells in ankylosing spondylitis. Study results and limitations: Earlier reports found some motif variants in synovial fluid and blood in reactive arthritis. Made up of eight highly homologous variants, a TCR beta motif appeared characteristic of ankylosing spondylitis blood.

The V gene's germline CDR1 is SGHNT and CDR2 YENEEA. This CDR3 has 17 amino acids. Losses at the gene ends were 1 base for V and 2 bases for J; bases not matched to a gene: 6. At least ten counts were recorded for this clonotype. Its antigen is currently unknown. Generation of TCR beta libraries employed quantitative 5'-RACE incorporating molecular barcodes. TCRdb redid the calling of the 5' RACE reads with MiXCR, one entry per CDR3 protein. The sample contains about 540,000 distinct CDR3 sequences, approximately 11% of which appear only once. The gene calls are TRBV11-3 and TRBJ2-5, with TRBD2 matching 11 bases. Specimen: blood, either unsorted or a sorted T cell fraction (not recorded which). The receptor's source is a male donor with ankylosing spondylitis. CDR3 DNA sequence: TGTGCCAGCAGCTTAGGCCTAGCGGGAGGACTTCAAGAGACCCAGTACTTC. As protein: CASSLGLAGGLQETQYF.